Sequencing of this T cell receptor beta chain was carried out in a study of CD8+ T cells in alopecia areata. In this sample, this clone turned up a few times. No antigen is known for it. Trimming took 3 bases from V and 4 from J; bases not matched to a gene: 7. CDR1 SGDLS and CDR2 YYNGEE come from the germline V gene. The CDR3 loop spans 16 amino acids. Sequencing templates came from extracted RNA that was reverse transcribed into cDNA. Sequenced by immunoSEQ multiplex PCR; TCRdb stores in-frame clones only, minus some. The table has some 120,000 clones, 61% seen once. Treatment meaning: oral pan-JAK inhibitor, 5-10 mg twice daily. Study results and limitations: Scalp sample sequencing also detects resident alphabeta T cells of normal skin. Greater clonality was observed in lesional scalp samples, especially alopecia totalis/universalis, versus normal scalp.

The chain joins TRBV9 to TRBJ2-2; 9 nucleotides align to TRBD1. The sample here was CD4+ T cells sorted from blood, taken at week 4, from a patient treated with tofacitinib. The receptor was derived from a human donor with alopecia areata. The CDR3 nucleotides read TGTGCCAGCAGCGCATCGGACAGGGGCCGCACCGGGGAGCTGTTTTTT. Translated, it gives CASSASDRGRTGELFF. Looking up the rest from reference TRBV9 and TRBJ2-2 gives the full variable domain: DSGVTQTPKHLITATGQRVTLRCSPRSGDLSVYWYQQSLDQGLQFLIQYYNGEERAKGNILERFSAQQFPDLHSELNLSSLELGDSALYFCASSASDRGRTGELFFGEGSRLTVL.